The 31 T cell receptor beta chains presented below share a single source sample, sequenced in a study of vaccination and CD4 T cells after COVID-19. No antigen has been assigned to these receptors. The assay that was used to sequence DNA from cultured CD4+ T cells was the Oncomine TCR Beta short-read assay. Using its own MiXCR run on the PCR reads, TCRdb lists one record per CDR3 protein. This sample has under 20,000 distinct CDR3 sequences, with less than 55% found just once. This sample's treatment: approximately 9-day PBMC culture with coronavirus spike peptide pools or control peptides (ViraFEST assay). The specimen was cultured CD4+ T cells from blood. These receptors were collected from a human donor with COVID-19.

This clonotype came up a few times. The CDR3 loop reads CASRAGVQPQHF. The CDR3 nucleotides read TGTGCCAGTAGGGCCGGGGTTCAGCCCCAGCATTTT. V is TRBV19 and J is TRBJ1-5; D is unresolved. This CDR3 comprises 12 residues. V dropped 6 bases and J dropped 6 bases, with 9 bases sitting between them. Germline V gene data show CDR1 as LNHDA and CDR2 as SQIVND (reference sequence).

This chain uses TRBV20-1 with TRBJ1-1; 8 bases line up with TRBD1. Germline CDR1 DFQATT, CDR2 SNEGSKA (reference sequence). There are 20 residues in the CDR3. The ends lost 4 bases at V and 1 base at J; junction bases unmatched: 23. CDR3 sequence: CSATYTPGQVFGGENTEAFF. The CDR3 nucleotides read TGCAGTGCTACTTACACCCCGGGACAGGTATTCGGTGGGGAGAACACTGAAGCTTTCTTT.

The chain uses TRBV19 and TRBJ1-1; D gene ambiguous. CDR3 length: 12 residues. In germline, CDR1 is LNHDA, CDR2 SQIVND (reference sequence). Trimming pared 2 bases from V and 1 base from J, leaving 2 bases between. CDR3 coding DNA: TGTGCCAGTAGTATACAGAACACTGAAGCTTTCTTT. This sequence encodes CASSIQNTEAFF.

This clonotype was counted only a few times. The chain couples TRBV15 to TRBJ1-5; D is unresolved. CDR3 length equals 13 residues. The V and J ends lost 1 base and 6 bases respectively, with 7 bases between them. Germline lookup yields CDR1 LNHNV and CDR2 YYDKDF (reference sequence). This CDR3 is CATSRVGSQPQHF. CDR3 bases: TGTGCCACCAGCAGAGTAGGAAGTCAGCCCCAGCATTTT. The whole variable domain, remainder taken from reference TRBV15 and TRBJ1-5, is DAMVIQNPRYQVTQFGKPVTLSCSQTLNHNVMYWYQQKSSQAPKLLFHYYDKDFNNEADTPDNFQSRRPNTSFCFLDIRSPGLGDTAMYLCATSRVGSQPQHFGDGTRLSIL.

The rearrangement links TRBV5-4 to TRBJ1-1, with TRBD1 as a possible D gene (6 bases). Per the germline V gene, CDR1 is SGHNT and CDR2 is YYREEE (reference sequence). V dropped 4 bases and J dropped 5 bases, with 12 bases sitting between them. This CDR3 has 13 amino acids. In DNA, the CDR3 is TGTGCCAGCAGCCGACAGGAGGGGACTGAAGCTTTCTTT. Residues: CASSRQEGTEAFF.

The V and J genes are TRBV4-2 and TRBJ2-5, with TRBD2 matching 7 bases. Germline V lookup: CDR1 LGHNA, CDR2 YNFKEQ. The CDR3 covers 14 residues. Unmatched junction bases numbered 5, after V lost 5 bases and J lost 2 bases. The CDR3 sequence: CASSKTSKQETQYF. DNA for the CDR3: TGTGCCAGCAGCAAGACTAGCAAACAAGAGACCCAGTACTTC.

The genes are TRBV21-1 and TRBJ1-1. TRBV21-1 corresponds to a pseudogene. The CDR3 contains 14 residues. The CDR3 DNA reads TGTGCCAGCAGCGGACCTCGGATGAACACTGAAGCTTTCTTT. Translating it yields CASSGPRMNTEAFF.

This clonotype showed up just a few times. The V and J genes are TRBV20-1 and TRBJ2-6, with no clear D. The CDR3 is 15 residues long. Trimming left V 3 bases short and J 0 bases short, with 9 bases between. Germline loops: CDR1 DFQATT, CDR2 SNEGSKA (reference sequence). CDR3 coding DNA: TGCAGTGCTAGTTCTTTCAGCTCTGGGGCCAACGTCCTGACTTTC. Protein: CSASSFSSGANVLTF.

This clonotype was observed a handful of times. This chain connects TRBV6-5 to TRBJ2-2; the D gene is possibly TRBD2 (7 bases). Germline lookup yields CDR1 MNHEY and CDR2 SVGAGI. V lost 0 bases and J lost 7, with 15 bases in between. The CDR3 length is 16 residues. The CDR3 protein is CASSYSGGAKVGELFF. DNA for the CDR3: TGTGCCAGCAGTTACTCTGGGGGGGCCAAGGTCGGGGAGCTGTTTTTT.

The rearrangement joins TRBV20-1 to TRBJ2-7, with 10 bases aligning to TRBD2. The trim removed 2 bases at V and 3 bases at J, leaving 10 bases unmatched. The V gene's germline CDR1 is DFQATT and CDR2 SNEGSKA (reference sequence). The length of the CDR3 is 16 residues. The CDR3 loop reads CSARLAGAKIYYEQYF. The DNA for the CDR3 is TGCAGTGCTAGACTAGCGGGGGCCAAGATATACTACGAGCAGTACTTC.

The chain uses TRBV7-3 and TRBJ2-1, with 11 bases identical to TRBD2. Unmatched junction bases numbered 3, after V lost 1 base and J lost 4 bases. CDR1 SGHTA and CDR2 FQGTGA come from the germline V gene. The CDR3 loop spans 16 amino acids. CDR3 region: CASSLNRLAGYNEQFF. CDR3 bases: TGTGCCAGCAGCTTAAATAGACTAGCGGGGTACAATGAGCAGTTCTTC.

This clonotype occurred a few times. This chain links TRBV20-1 with TRBJ1-1; tentative D call: TRBD1 (6 bases). In germline, CDR1 is DFQATT, CDR2 SNEGSKA (reference sequence). The CDR3 length is 14 residues. Trimming left V 3 bases short and J 5 bases short, with 16 bases between. In DNA form, the CDR3 reads TGCAGTGCTAGTGGGGCCAGGGGAGTAACTGAAGCTTTCTTT. This codes for CSASGARGVTEAFF.

This clonotype was seen a few times. The chain uses TRBV6-1 and TRBJ1-6; 8 nucleotides line up with TRBD1. The CDR3 is 15 residues long. Germline V gives CDR1 MNHNS, CDR2 SASEGT. The trim removed 6 bases at V and 7 bases at J, leaving 8 bases unmatched. CDR3 sequence (DNA): TGTGCCAGCAGCCAAGGACAGGGCTCGAATTCACCCCTCCACTTT. As protein: CASSQGQGSNSPLHF.

The chain couples TRBV7-9 to TRBJ2-7, with D perhaps matching TRBD1 (6 bases). The germline V gene encodes CDR1 SEHNR and CDR2 FQNEAQ (reference sequence). There are 15 residues in the CDR3. The ends were cut back, 0 bases at V and 1 base at J, with 10 bases in the middle. CDR3 coding DNA: TGTGCCAGCAGCTTAGCGACAGGTCGGTCCTACGAGCAGTACTTC. This translates into CASSLATGRSYEQYF.

In its sample, this clonotype was seen a few times. The chain links TRBV20-1 to TRBJ1-5, with 9 bases identical to TRBD1. CDR3 length equals 20 residues. Germline loops: CDR1 DFQATT, CDR2 SNEGSKA (reference sequence). V trimming: 5 bases; J trimming: 6 bases; junction bases outside the gene matches: 26. CDR3 residues: CSASSTPGQGDFGLFQPQHF. CDR3 DNA sequence: TGCAGTGCTTCGAGTACTCCGGGACAGGGAGATTTCGGCCTTTTTCAGCCCCAGCATTTT.

A few counts support this clonotype. This chain links TRBV2 with TRBJ1-5; weak D call: TRBD1 (6 bases). CDR1 is SNHLY and CDR2 is FYNNEI in the germline V gene. This CDR3 spans 15 amino acids. Trimming stripped 4 bases from V and 0 bases from J, with 10 bases between. In nucleotides, the CDR3 is TGTGCCAGCAGTGGAGGGACAAGTAGCAATCAGCCCCAGCATTTT. This encodes CASSGGTSSNQPQHF.

This clonotype appeared a single time. The chain couples TRBV28 to TRBJ1-1; D unresolved. Trimming pared 2 bases from V and 2 bases from J, leaving 6 bases between. This CDR3 spans 13 amino acids. The germline V gene encodes CDR1 MDHEN and CDR2 SYDVKM. The CDR3 loop reads CASSLLGNTEAFF. The CDR3 bases are TGTGCCAGCAGTTTACTTGGTAACACTGAAGCTTTCTTT. Full variable domain (rest looked up from reference TRBV28 and TRBJ1-1): DVKVTQSSRYLVKRTGEKVFLECVQDMDHENMFWYRQDPGLGLRLIYFSYDVKMKEKGDIPEGYSVSREKKERFSLILESASTNQTSMYLCASSLLGNTEAFFGQGTRLTVV.

This chain links TRBV6-2 or TRBV6-3 with TRBJ1-5; 7 nucleotides line up with TRBD1. The CDR3 has 15 residues. The J segment lost 2 bases and the V segment lost 6 bases, leaving 7 bases of the junction unmatched. The germline V gene has CDR1 MNHEY and CDR2 SVGEGT. In DNA form, the CDR3 reads TGTGCCAGCAGCACCGACAGGGAGGGCAATCAGCCCCAGCATTTT. Amino acids: CASSTDREGNQPQHF.

This rearrangement joins TRBV2 to TRBJ1-4; no reliable D call. Germline V gene lookup returns CDR1 SNHLY and CDR2 FYNNEI. The CDR3 is 17 amino acids. Trimming took 4 bases from V and 1 from J, leaving 16 bases between them. CDR3 coding DNA: TGTGCCAGCAGTGTTATCCAATTGGTGGTAACTAATGAAAAACTGTTTTTT. Its translation is CASSVIQLVVTNEKLFF.

V is TRBV6-2 or TRBV6-3 and J is TRBJ1-1; no reliable D call. CDR1 is MNHEY, CDR2 SVGEGT, per germline. CDR3 length equals 11 residues. V gave up 4 bases and J gave up 5 bases, with 5 bases separating them. CDR3 residues: CASSLGTEAFF. Here the CDR3 DNA reads TGTGCCAGCAGTTTGGGAACTGAAGCTTTCTTT.

CDR3 DNA: TGTGCCAGCAGCAAACCTAGCGGGGTTACCTACGAGCAGTACTTC. It codes for CASSKPSGVTYEQYF. The chain carries TRBV7-2 and TRBJ2-7; 9 bases align to TRBD2. The CDR3 totals 15 residues. Per germline, CDR1 SGHTA and CDR2 FQGNSA. The trim removed 5 bases at V and 2 bases at J, leaving 7 bases unmatched. The variable domain in full, with the rest retrieved from reference TRBV7-2 and TRBJ2-7, is GAGVSQSPSNKVTEKGKDVELRCDPISGHTALYWYRQSLGQGLEFLIYFQGNSAPDKSGLPSDRFSAERTGGSVSTLTIQRTQQEDSAVYLCASSKPSGVTYEQYFGPGTRLTVT.

The V gene is TRBV20-1, the J gene TRBJ2-5; 9 positions match TRBD2. The junction had 13 bases not matched to a gene; V was cut back by 6 bases and J by 5 bases. Germline V lookup: CDR1 DFQATT, CDR2 SNEGSKA (reference sequence). The CDR3 is 15 amino acids. For the CDR3, the DNA is TGCAGTGCCACCCCGGGGGCGGGGGGGCGTGAGACCCAGTACTTC. As protein: CSATPGAGGRETQYF.

This chain uses TRBV19 with TRBJ1-4; TRBD1 might be the D (6 bases). The germline CDR1 and CDR2 sequences are LNHDA and SQIVND (reference sequence). The CDR3 sequence is 14 residues long. With 4 bases removed from V and 5 bases from J, the gap between germline ends came to 11 bases. DNA of the CDR3: TGTGCCAGTAGTACACAGGGTTCCAATGAAAAACTGTTTTTT. Protein: CASSTQGSNEKLFF.

The chain couples TRBV20-1 to TRBJ2-5; tentative D call: TRBD1 (6 bases). V was shortened by 5 bases and J by 7 bases, with 17 bases between the two germline ends. The CDR3 sequence is 13 residues long. Germline values: CDR1 DFQATT, CDR2 SNEGSKA (reference sequence). CDR3 in DNA: TGCAGTGCTGGGTATAGGACAGCAGGGACCCAGTACTTC. It encodes CSAGYRTAGTQYF.

This clonotype showed up just once. The chain links TRBV6-1 to TRBJ2-1; the match to TRBD2 covers 7 bases. The CDR3 covers 13 residues. The germline V gene has CDR1 MNHNS and CDR2 SASEGT. The V and J ends lost 5 bases and 3 bases, in that order; junction bases with no gene match: 1. The CDR3 DNA follows: TGTGCCAGCAGTCGGGACTACTACAATGAGCAGTTCTTC. It yields the protein CASSRDYYNEQFF.

The rearrangement joins TRBV7-9 to TRBJ2-1, with 7 bases matching TRBD2. With 5 bases clipped from V and 3 bases from J, the junction kept 4 bases outside the gene matches. This CDR3 is built from 14 residues. The germline CDR1 and CDR2 sequences are SEHNR and FQNEAQ (reference sequence). The CDR3 DNA is TGTGCCAGCAGCACCGGGACTAACTACAATGAGCAGTTCTTC. It yields the protein CASSTGTNYNEQFF. The whole variable domain, remainder taken from reference TRBV7-9 and TRBJ2-1, is DTGVSQNPRHKITKRGQNVTFRCDPISEHNRLYWYRQTLGQGPEFLTYFQNEAQLEKSRLLSDRFSAERPKGSFSTLEIQRTEQGDSAMYLCASSTGTNYNEQFFGPGTRLTVL.

This chain joins TRBV5-1 and TRBJ1-2; D remains unclear. The V gene's germline CDR1 is SGHRS and CDR2 YFSETQ. Trimming left V 0 bases short and J 3 bases short, with 6 bases between. CDR3 length: 13 residues. CDR3 sequence: CASSLDGDYGYTF. In DNA form, the CDR3 reads TGCGCCAGCAGCTTGGACGGGGACTATGGCTACACCTTC.

The sample holds a few counts of this clonotype. V and J are TRBV19 and TRBJ1-2; D not resolved. Trimming left V 8 bases short and J 4 bases short, with 11 bases between. CDR3 length equals 12 residues. Germline lookup yields CDR1 LNHDA and CDR2 SQIVND (reference sequence). The CDR3 DNA follows: TGTGCCAGTTACGTCAAGGGCTATGGCTACACCTTC. Amino acids: CASYVKGYGYTF.

This sequence joins TRBV24-1 and TRBJ2-5; D unresolved. CDR1 is KGHDR and CDR2 is SFDVKD in the germline V gene. This CDR3 has 11 residues. Deletions cut 9 bases from V and 4 bases from J, with 8 bases between. The chain's CDR3 is CATASGETQYF. CDR3 DNA: TGTGCCACCGCCTCGGGAGAGACCCAGTACTTC.

The gene calls are TRBV6-1 and TRBJ1-2; TRBD1 agrees at 8 bases. The CDR3 loop spans 15 amino acids. Germline V CDR1 and CDR2: MNHNS, SASEGT. The trim removed 6 bases at V and 5 bases at J, leaving 11 bases unmatched. The CDR3 protein is CASRPPVGQGYGYTF. The CDR3 coding sequence is TGTGCCAGCAGGCCCCCGGTTGGACAGGGTTATGGCTACACCTTC.

A few counts support this clonotype. The chain uses TRBV6-5 and TRBJ1-1; no definite D call. Trimming pared 1 base from V and 1 base from J, leaving 4 bases between. The CDR3 is 13 amino acids. Germline-derived CDR1 and CDR2 are MNHEY and SVGAGI. The CDR3 spells CASSYWENTEAFF. The CDR3 nucleotides are TGTGCCAGCAGTTACTGGGAGAACACTGAAGCTTTCTTT.